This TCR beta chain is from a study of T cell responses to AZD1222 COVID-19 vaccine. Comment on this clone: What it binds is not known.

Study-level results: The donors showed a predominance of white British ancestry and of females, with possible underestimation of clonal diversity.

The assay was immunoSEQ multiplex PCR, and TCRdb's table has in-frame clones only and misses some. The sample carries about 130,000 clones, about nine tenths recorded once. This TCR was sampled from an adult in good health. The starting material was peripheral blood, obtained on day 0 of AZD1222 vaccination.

CDR3 loop: CSGNRGRTEAFF. In DNA, the CDR3 is TGCAGCGGGAACAGGGGTAGGACTGAAGCTTTCTTT. The chain couples TRBV29-1 to TRBJ1-1; 7 positions match TRBD1. Germline trimming cut 7 bases from V and 5 bases from J; bases unmatched to any gene: 7. The CDR3 totals 12 residues. The germline V gene encodes CDR1 SQVTM and CDR2 ANQGSEA.